The TCR beta chain described here comes from a study of T-cell memory formation after mild COVID-19 (dated by TCRdb to the early 2020s). Regarding the complete study: TCR sequence clusters from the two donors were found to be largely donor specific. In two donors, T-cell clones that expanded and contracted after mild COVID-19 were followed by sequencing TCRalpha and TCRbeta repertoires longitudinally. Two young, previously healthy adult volunteers made up the cohort, one male and one female. Broader findings and caveats from the paper: Contracting CD4+ clones were found mainly in CM and EM memory subsets, while CD8+ clones were enriched in EMRA. The second-wave clones that peaked on day 37 were not confirmed to be SARS-CoV-2 specific. From day 15 to 85, contracting clones showed balanced CD4/CD8 phenotypes, whereas a second wave of clones that expanded from day 15 to 37 leaned towards CD4+. The detection of some responding clones in pre-infection memory suggests that pre-existing cross-reactive memory T cells joined the SARS-CoV-2 response. The study included only a couple of mild cases, and larger cohorts that include severe cases with pre-infection samples were judged to be necessary.

This clonotype has ten or more counts. Its antigen target is currently unknown. Within one base of it there is no much larger clone, and no base qualities were kept. The germline ends are 16 bases apart after V is trimmed by 2 bases and J by 6 bases. From a lookup of the germline V gene, CDR1 and CDR2 are SGHTA and FQGNSA. The CDR3 runs 15 residues from the cysteine to the phenylalanine. The entry retains the CDR3 DNA only, 45 bases that are in frame from base 1. The run used an Illumina NovaSeq 6000. TCRalpha and TCRbeta cDNA libraries were built by 5'RACE with constant-segment primers, adding sample barcodes and unique molecular identifiers. Trizol reagent was used to extract RNA from every sample. Amplification of the libraries took two PCR steps, and the second step added a second sample barcode plus Illumina TruSeq adapters. Sequencing of libraries was performed on an Illumina NovaSeq with 2 x 150 bp paired-end reads. In the original analysis: With migec v1.2.7, reads were demultiplexed and then collapsed into UMI-guided consensus sequences. Using mixcr v2.1.11, the UMI consensuses were aligned to TRA and TRB V and J templates and assembled into clonotypes. A clonotype was counted as expanded or contracted only if both edgeR and NoisET called the change significant, with noise models trained on biological replicates. edgeR calls used a false discovery rate-adjusted p below 0.01 and a log2 fold-change threshold of 1. PCA with hierarchical clustering of max-normalized trajectories of the 1000 most abundant clonotypes was used as exploratory dynamics analysis. Separately sequenced CD4+ and CD8+ repertoires were used to assign a CD4 or CD8 phenotype to each responding clone. In TCRdb, the public reads were trimmed at Q25 with fastp and aligned with MiXCR, with productive beta chains retained. Identical CDR3 protein sequences are pooled into one entry, listed with their most common genes and DNA. What appears here as the V and J calls and clone size reflects TCRdb's work, not the paper's. The sample table shows about 270,000 distinct CDR3 sequences, and about 16% are seen once. Approximately 2.1% of the sample is taken by the ten largest.

Ficoll-Paque density gradient centrifugation was the method used to isolate PBMCs. Recombination connected TRBV7-2 to TRBJ1-2; the D region possibly corresponds to TRBD1 (6 bases align). Sequencing was performed on PBMCs or a T cell subset sorted from them (not recorded which). This receptor was taken from an adult woman who had mild COVID-19 (a few samples of this study predate the infection). The sample titles of this study are shuffled in the database, so cell type and time point are left out; the donor was told from shared clones. The CDR3 in this case is CASSLSQGQINGYTF. In nucleotide form, the sequence is TGTGCCAGCAGCTTATCACAAGGACAGATTAATGGCTACACCTTC.